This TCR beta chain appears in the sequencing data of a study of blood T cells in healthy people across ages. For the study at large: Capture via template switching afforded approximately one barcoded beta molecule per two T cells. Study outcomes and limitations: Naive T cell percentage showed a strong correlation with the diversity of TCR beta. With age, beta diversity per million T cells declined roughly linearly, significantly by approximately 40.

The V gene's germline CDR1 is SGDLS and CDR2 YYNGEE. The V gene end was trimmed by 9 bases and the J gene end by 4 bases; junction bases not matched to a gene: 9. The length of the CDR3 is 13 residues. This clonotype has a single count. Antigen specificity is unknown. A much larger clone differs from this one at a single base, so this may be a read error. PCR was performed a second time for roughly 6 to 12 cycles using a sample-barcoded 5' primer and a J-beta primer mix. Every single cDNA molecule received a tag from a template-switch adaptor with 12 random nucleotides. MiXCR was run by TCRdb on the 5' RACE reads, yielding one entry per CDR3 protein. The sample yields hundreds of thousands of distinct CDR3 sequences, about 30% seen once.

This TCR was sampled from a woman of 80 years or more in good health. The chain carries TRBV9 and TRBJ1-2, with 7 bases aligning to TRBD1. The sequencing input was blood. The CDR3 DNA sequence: TGTGCCAACAGTAGACAGGGTGGCTATGGCTACACCTTC. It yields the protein CANSRQGGYGYTF. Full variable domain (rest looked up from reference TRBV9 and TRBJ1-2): DSGVTQTPKHLITATGQRVTLRCSPRSGDLSVYWYQQSLDQGLQFLIQYYNGEERAKGNILERFSAQQFPDLHSELNLSSLELGDSALYFCANSRQGGYGYTFGSGTRLTVV.